This TCR beta chain was obtained from a study of blood T cell repertoires in COVID-19. TCRdb's copy holds only in-frame clones and misses some; the assay was immunoSEQ multiplex PCR. In the table there are some 190,000 clones, approximately 84% of which are singletons. CDR1 SGHRS and CDR2 YFSETQ come from the germline V gene. Trimming took off 0 bases at V and 4 bases at J, with 10 bases between the two ends. The length of the CDR3 is 15 residues. Sequences were obtained from PBMCs or T cells enriched from blood (not recorded which). The origin of this receptor is a woman in her 30s who had recovered from COVID-19. V gene TRBV5-1 combines with J gene TRBJ2-2; possible D gene TRBD1, 5 bases. CDR3 bases: TGCGCCAGCAGCTTGGGGCCCACAGGCACCGGGGAGCTGTTTTTT. The encoded protein is CASSLGPTGTGELFF.